This is a list of T cell receptor beta chains from one sample in a study of blood T cell repertoires in COVID-19. This table comes from immunoSEQ multiplex PCR, and its TCRdb copy is limited to in-frame clones, with some not included. The sample consists of under 250,000 clones, roughly 83% of them appearing once. Source material: peripheral blood. Receptors originate from a woman in her 70s with active or convalescent COVID-19. Both conserved end residues are part of each CDR3. A D gene is named only where the DNA matches it firmly. Clone size appears in some rows only: once, few, many, or a class for an expanded clone.

J gene: TRBJ1-3; clone size: -; D gene: -; V gene: TRBV11-2; CDR3 protein: CASSLGPARDTIYF; CDR3 DNA: TGTGCCAGCAGCTTAGGTCCAGCTCGGGACACCATATATTTT
J gene: TRBJ1-4; clone size: once; D gene: -; V gene: TRBV6-5; CDR3 protein: CASSGGPTNEKLFF; CDR3 DNA: TGTGCCAGCAGCGGGGGGCCAACTAATGAAAAACTGTTTTTT
J gene: TRBJ1-2; clone size: -; D gene: -; V gene: TRBV19; CDR3 protein: CASSRSDYGYTF; CDR3 DNA: TGTGCCAGTAGTCGGTCGGACTATGGCTACACCTTC
J gene: TRBJ2-3; clone size: -; D gene: TRBD1; V gene: TRBV4-1; CDR3 protein: CASSRSRPGQGTDTQYF; CDR3 DNA: TGCGCCAGCAGCCGCAGCCGCCCTGGACAGGGAACAGATACGCAGTATTTT
J gene: TRBJ1-1; clone size: -; D gene: -; V gene: TRBV24-1; CDR3 protein: CATSANTGGGDTEAFF; CDR3 DNA: TGTGCCACCAGTGCCAATACAGGCGGGGGGGACACTGAAGCTTTCTTT
J gene: TRBJ1-6; clone size: few; D gene: TRBD1; V gene: TRBV5-1; CDR3 protein: CASSLGQGNSPLHF; CDR3 DNA: TGCGCCAGCAGCCTGGGACAGGGTAATTCACCCCTCCACTTT
J gene: TRBJ2-6; clone size: -; D gene: TRBD1; V gene: TRBV28; CDR3 protein: CASSTGGGRPGANVLTF; CDR3 DNA: TGTGCCAGCAGTACAGGGGGCGGCCGGCCTGGGGCCAACGTCCTGACTTTC
J gene: TRBJ1-6; clone size: once; D gene: TRBD1; V gene: TRBV4-1; CDR3 protein: CASSQLWGQGNSPLHF; CDR3 DNA: TGCGCCAGCAGCCAACTGTGGGGACAGGGGAATTCACCCCTCCACTTT
J gene: TRBJ2-2; clone size: -; D gene: -; V gene: TRBV6-6; CDR3 protein: CASSMRDSRRDGELFF; CDR3 DNA: TGTGCCAGCAGTATGCGGGACTCCCGCCGGGACGGGGAGCTGTTTTTT
J gene: TRBJ1-2; clone size: -; D gene: -; V gene: TRBV7-2; CDR3 protein: CASSLEVGLIYGYTF; CDR3 DNA: TGTGCCAGCAGCTTAGAGGTGGGCTTGATCTATGGCTACACCTTC
J gene: TRBJ2-3; clone size: -; D gene: TRBD2; V gene: TRBV10-3; CDR3 protein: CASSGLGVTDTQYF; CDR3 DNA: TGTGCCAGTTCGGGACTAGGGGTCACAGATACGCAGTATTTT
J gene: TRBJ1-2; clone size: once; D gene: -; V gene: TRBV7-2; CDR3 protein: CASSPESQGFHGYTF; CDR3 DNA: TGTGCCAGCAGCCCAGAGAGTCAGGGGTTTCATGGCTACACCTTC
J gene: TRBJ1-6; clone size: -; D gene: -; V gene: TRBV4-3; CDR3 protein: CASSQDDNRSPLHF; CDR3 DNA: TGCGCCAGCAGCCAAGATGACAACCGGTCACCCCTCCACTTT
J gene: TRBJ2-3; clone size: -; D gene: -; V gene: TRBV6-2/TRBV6-3; CDR3 protein: CASSRTGDPGADTQYF; CDR3 DNA: TGTGCCAGCAGTCGAACGGGGGATCCCGGGGCAGATACGCAGTATTTT
J gene: TRBJ2-7; clone size: -; D gene: -; V gene: TRBV11-2; CDR3 protein: CASSFGTPEQYF; CDR3 DNA: TGTGCCAGCAGCTTCGGGACTCCGGAGCAGTACTTC
J gene: TRBJ2-2; clone size: once; D gene: -; V gene: TRBV9; CDR3 protein: CASSSRGMTGELFF; CDR3 DNA: TGTGCCAGCAGCTCCCGAGGGATGACCGGGGAGCTGTTTTTT
J gene: TRBJ1-2; clone size: -; D gene: -; V gene: TRBV6-5; CDR3 protein: CASSSPRDSSYGYTF; CDR3 DNA: TGTGCCAGCAGTTCCCCTCGGGATTCTAGCTATGGCTACACCTTC
J gene: TRBJ2-1; clone size: -; D gene: TRBD2; V gene: TRBV7-9; CDR3 protein: CASSERGGAGGYNEQFF; CDR3 DNA: TGTGCCAGCAGTGAGAGGGGAGGAGCGGGAGGGTACAATGAGCAGTTCTTC
J gene: TRBJ2-7; clone size: few; D gene: -; V gene: TRBV27; CDR3 protein: CATSGWEGASEQYF; CDR3 DNA: TGTGCCACCTCTGGGTGGGAAGGGGCGTCCGAGCAGTACTTC
J gene: TRBJ1-2; clone size: few; D gene: TRBD1; V gene: TRBV3-1/TRBV3-2; CDR3 protein: CASSRGGTVDNYGYTF; CDR3 DNA: TGTGCCAGCAGCCGCGGCGGGACAGTGGATAACTATGGCTACACCTTC
J gene: TRBJ2-7; clone size: -; D gene: TRBD1; V gene: TRBV19; CDR3 protein: CASSTGQGVYEQYF; CDR3 DNA: TGTGCCAGTAGTACGGGACAGGGGGTCTACGAGCAGTACTTC
J gene: TRBJ1-1; clone size: -; D gene: -; V gene: TRBV11-2; CDR3 protein: CASSLGRGTEAFF; CDR3 DNA: TGTGCCAGCAGCTTGGGCCGGGGCACTGAAGCTTTCTTT
J gene: TRBJ1-5; clone size: -; D gene: -; V gene: TRBV7-6; CDR3 protein: CASGPNSNQPQHF; CDR3 DNA: TGTGCCAGCGGTCCAAACTCCAATCAGCCCCAGCATTTT
J gene: TRBJ1-1; clone size: -; D gene: -; V gene: TRBV5-1; CDR3 protein: CASSSSGPAFF; CDR3 DNA: TGCGCCAGCAGCTCCAGTGGTCCAGCTTTCTTT
J gene: TRBJ1-1; clone size: -; D gene: -; V gene: TRBV27; CDR3 protein: CASNLRWGVNTEAFF; CDR3 DNA: TGTGCCAGCAACCTTAGGTGGGGCGTGAACACTGAAGCTTTCTTT
J gene: TRBJ2-1; clone size: -; D gene: TRBD2; V gene: TRBV29-1; CDR3 protein: CSVRRLAGILSSYNEQFF; CDR3 DNA: TGCAGCGTCCGTCGACTAGCGGGGATTCTAAGCTCCTACAATGAGCAGTTCTTC
J gene: TRBJ2-7; clone size: -; D gene: TRBD2; V gene: TRBV5-1; CDR3 protein: CASSLGPSGSSSYEQYF; CDR3 DNA: TGCGCCAGCAGCCTGGGGCCGAGCGGGAGCTCTTCCTACGAGCAGTACTTC
J gene: TRBJ2-2; clone size: -; D gene: -; V gene: TRBV6-5; CDR3 protein: CASSSAGNTGELFF; CDR3 DNA: TGTGCCAGCAGTTCGGCAGGGAACACCGGGGAGCTGTTTTTT
J gene: TRBJ1-2; clone size: -; D gene: -; V gene: TRBV12-3/TRBV12-4; CDR3 protein: CASSFFRGYTF; CDR3 DNA: TGTGCCAGCAGTTTCTTCCGTGGCTACACCTTC
J gene: TRBJ1-1; clone size: few; D gene: -; V gene: TRBV5-6; CDR3 protein: CASSAWYDADMNTEAFF; CDR3 DNA: TGTGCCAGCAGCGCATGGTATGATGCCGACATGAACACTGAAGCTTTCTTT
J gene: TRBJ2-1; clone size: -; D gene: -; V gene: TRBV5-1; CDR3 protein: CASIPGGAGAGGGEQFF; CDR3 DNA: TGCGCCAGCATACCCGGGGGCGCGGGAGCCGGCGGGGGAGAGCAGTTCTTC
J gene: TRBJ2-3; clone size: -; D gene: TRBD1; V gene: TRBV28; CDR3 protein: CASGGQGTDTQYF; CDR3 DNA: TGTGCCAGTGGAGGACAGGGAACAGATACGCAGTATTTT
J gene: TRBJ2-1; clone size: -; D gene: TRBD2; V gene: TRBV5-1; CDR3 protein: CASIPTPLAGGGYNEQFF; CDR3 DNA: TGCGCCAGCATCCCGACCCCACTAGCGGGAGGCGGGTACAATGAGCAGTTCTTC
J gene: TRBJ1-1; clone size: -; D gene: TRBD1; V gene: TRBV4-2; CDR3 protein: CASSQEATGGMEAFF; CDR3 DNA: TGTGCCAGCAGCCAAGAGGCGACAGGGGGCATGGAAGCTTTCTTT
J gene: TRBJ2-5; clone size: -; D gene: -; V gene: TRBV13; CDR3 protein: CASSLGQVMETQYF; CDR3 DNA: TGTGCCAGCAGCTTAGGGCAGGTCATGGAGACCCAGTACTTC
J gene: TRBJ2-1; clone size: -; D gene: TRBD1; V gene: TRBV24-1; CDR3 protein: CATSDTGQGASYNEQFF; CDR3 DNA: TGTGCCACCAGTGATACCGGACAGGGGGCTTCCTACAATGAGCAGTTCTTC
J gene: TRBJ1-5; clone size: few; D gene: -; V gene: TRBV4-1; CDR3 protein: CASSQDRDQPQHF; CDR3 DNA: TGCGCCAGCAGCCAAGACAGGGATCAGCCCCAGCATTTT
J gene: TRBJ1-5; clone size: few; D gene: -; V gene: TRBV2; CDR3 protein: CASSAGVNQPQHF; CDR3 DNA: TGTGCCAGCAGTGCCGGGGTGAATCAGCCCCAGCATTTT
J gene: TRBJ1-1; clone size: -; D gene: TRBD1; V gene: TRBV2; CDR3 protein: CASSRDRIDLGAFF; CDR3 DNA: TGTGCCAGCAGCCGGGACAGGATCGATTTAGGGGCTTTCTTT
J gene: TRBJ1-3; clone size: -; D gene: -; V gene: TRBV9; CDR3 protein: CASSVSLVSSGNTIYF; CDR3 DNA: TGTGCCAGCAGCGTCTCCCTCGTTAGCTCTGGAAACACCATATATTTT
J gene: TRBJ2-1; clone size: -; D gene: -; V gene: TRBV6-6; CDR3 protein: CASSYDLALGEQFF; CDR3 DNA: TGTGCCAGCAGTTACGACTTAGCGCTGGGTGAGCAGTTCTTC
J gene: TRBJ1-2; clone size: -; D gene: -; V gene: TRBV6-6; CDR3 protein: CASVPRGARGYTF; CDR3 DNA: TGTGCCAGCGTCCCACGGGGGGCGCGGGGCTACACCTTC
J gene: TRBJ2-7; clone size: -; D gene: TRBD1; V gene: TRBV5-4; CDR3 protein: CATSMDREGEQYF; CDR3 DNA: TGTGCCACGTCAATGGACAGGGAAGGCGAGCAGTACTTC
J gene: TRBJ1-2; clone size: once; D gene: -; V gene: TRBV24-1; CDR3 protein: CATSERQDGGYTF; CDR3 DNA: TGTGCCACCAGTGAGCGCCAGGATGGGGGCTACACCTTC
J gene: TRBJ1-1; clone size: -; D gene: -; V gene: TRBV29-1; CDR3 protein: CSGTATVNTEAFF; CDR3 DNA: TGCAGCGGTACAGCCACGGTGAACACTGAAGCTTTCTTT
J gene: TRBJ1-3; clone size: -; D gene: -; V gene: TRBV30; CDR3 protein: CAWSSTGMDTIYF; CDR3 DNA: TGTGCCTGGAGTTCCACAGGGATGGACACCATATATTTT
J gene: TRBJ2-1; clone size: -; D gene: TRBD2; V gene: TRBV5-4; CDR3 protein: CASSPTSGRNVEQFF; CDR3 DNA: TGTGCCAGCAGCCCAACTAGCGGGAGAAATGTTGAGCAGTTCTTC
J gene: TRBJ1-5; clone size: -; D gene: TRBD1; V gene: TRBV30; CDR3 protein: CAWSVGVGTANQPQHF; CDR3 DNA: TGTGCCTGGAGTGTAGGGGTGGGGACAGCCAATCAGCCCCAGCATTTT
J gene: TRBJ1-6; clone size: few; D gene: TRBD1; V gene: TRBV3-1/TRBV3-2; CDR3 protein: CASSPGQGSNSPLHF; CDR3 DNA: TGTGCCAGCAGTCCAGGACAGGGGTCAAATTCACCCCTCCACTTT
J gene: TRBJ2-7; clone size: -; D gene: -; V gene: TRBV4-1; CDR3 protein: CASSQGKGRGHSYEQYF; CDR3 DNA: TGCGCCAGCAGCCAAGGAAAGGGACGGGGACATTCCTACGAGCAGTACTTC
J gene: TRBJ1-6; clone size: -; D gene: -; V gene: TRBV18; CDR3 protein: CASSPGTAGKAPLHF; CDR3 DNA: TGTGCCAGCTCGCCCGGGACCGCGGGAAAGGCACCCCTCCACTTT
J gene: TRBJ1-6; clone size: -; D gene: -; V gene: TRBV7-2; CDR3 protein: CASSLMRGVNSPLHF; CDR3 DNA: TGTGCCAGCAGCTTAATGAGAGGCGTTAATTCACCCCTCCACTTT
J gene: TRBJ2-3; clone size: -; D gene: -; V gene: TRBV12-3/TRBV12-4; CDR3 protein: CASELADTQYF; CDR3 DNA: TGTGCCAGCGAGCTCGCAGATACGCAGTATTTT
J gene: TRBJ2-1; clone size: -; D gene: TRBD1; V gene: TRBV19; CDR3 protein: CASSRQGAYNEQFF; CDR3 DNA: TGTGCCAGTAGTCGCCAGGGGGCCTACAATGAGCAGTTCTTC
J gene: TRBJ2-2; clone size: -; D gene: TRBD1; V gene: TRBV28; CDR3 protein: CASRPPDRGSTGELFF; CDR3 DNA: TGTGCCAGCAGACCTCCCGACAGGGGGTCCACCGGGGAGCTGTTTTTT
J gene: TRBJ2-5; clone size: -; D gene: TRBD2; V gene: TRBV5-4; CDR3 protein: CASSLGSTSAQETQYF; CDR3 DNA: TGTGCCAGCAGCTTAGGTTCAACTAGCGCCCAAGAGACCCAGTACTTC
J gene: TRBJ1-1; clone size: -; D gene: -; V gene: TRBV28; CDR3 protein: CASSLTRGWGTEAFF; CDR3 DNA: TGTGCCAGCAGTTTAACGCGGGGCTGGGGCACTGAAGCTTTCTTT
J gene: TRBJ1-5; clone size: -; D gene: TRBD1; V gene: TRBV28; CDR3 protein: CASRLGQGFRQPQHF; CDR3 DNA: TGTGCCAGCAGATTGGGACAGGGCTTCCGTCAGCCCCAGCATTTT
J gene: TRBJ1-5; clone size: -; D gene: -; V gene: TRBV6-6; CDR3 protein: CASAAGDSNQPQHF; CDR3 DNA: TGTGCCAGCGCGGCAGGGGATAGCAATCAGCCCCAGCATTTT